Included here is one T cell receptor (beta chain) sequence, with context. What it binds is unknown. Execution of the assay was at deep level. Here immunoSEQ multiplex PCR was the method, and the copy in TCRdb shows in-frame clones only, minus some. The sample lists 550,000 to 800,000 clones; 74% were seen once. This sample stems from a study of shared clonotypes between healthy human individuals. Whole-study context: Each donor's CD8 memory used one plate, CD8 naive two, each CD4 subset three.

V lost 0 bases to trimming and J lost 11 bases, with 9 bases between them. This CDR3 contains 12 residues. Germline loops: CDR1 MNHEY, CDR2 SMNVEV (reference sequence). Study outcomes and limitations: The four-donor shared clonotypes exceeded non-shared clonotypes in generation probability, with non-shared ones scoring lower. Represented diversity, genetic and exposure-history alike, was limited by few donors.

The sample was memory CD4+ T cells sorted from blood. The subset: CD45RA-negative fraction. The clonotype comes from a woman aged 25 to 45 in good health. The chain couples TRBV27 to TRBJ2-3; D perhaps matches TRBD2 (5 bases). The CDR3 DNA sequence: TGTGCCAGCAGTTTATCAAGAGAGGGGCAGTATTTT. This sequence encodes CASSLSREGQYF.